This TCR beta chain comes out of a study of T cell responses to AZD1222 COVID-19 vaccine. Germline V CDR1 and CDR2: MNHEY, SVGAGI. CDR3 length: 14 residues. Trimming pared 0 bases from V and 1 base from J, leaving 6 bases between. Findings and caveats of the study: Just a handful of AZD1222 recipients were seropositive at baseline. Of spike-specific TCRs, nearly half reportedly target regions left unmutated in variants.

In its sample, this clone was seen once. Its target is not known. Some clones are missing from TCRdb's copy, which holds only in-frame ones; the method was immunoSEQ multiplex PCR. In the table there are approximately 150,000 clones, 85% to 95% of which are singletons. The chain carries TRBV6-5 and TRBJ1-1; D ambiguous. The specimen comprised peripheral blood, sampled on day 0 of AZD1222 vaccination. The sequence came from an adult in good health. CDR3 sequence reads: CASSYSVRNTEAFF. DNA of the CDR3: TGTGCCAGCAGTTACTCGGTCAGGAACACTGAAGCTTTCTTT.